These 4 T cell receptor beta chains originate from one sample sequenced in a study of CXCR3-negative and CXCR3-positive naive CD8 T cells. TRB cDNA was prepared as libraries by UMI-labeled 5' RACE. From its re-call of the 5' RACE reads, TCRdb lists each CDR3 protein once, without DNA. This sample contains approximately 37,000 distinct CDR3 sequences. Sequencing used memory CD8+ T cells from blood. The source of these receptors is a human donor in good health. Some clones in this sample may be carry-over from other donors' samples.

The chain is built from TRBV6-5 and TRBJ2-3; TCRdb designates TRBD2, a call that cannot be tested without DNA. CDR1 and CDR2 (germline): MNHEY, SVGAGI. This CDR3 is built from 15 residues. The CDR3 spells CASSRLPTSTDTQYF.

The genes are TRBV28 and TRBJ2-1; TCRdb outputs TRBD1, but without DNA this stays unchecked. CDR3 length: 14 amino acids. The germline V gene encodes CDR1 MDHEN and CDR2 SYDVKM. The CDR3 loop is CASSLAGGRIEQFF.

This sequence joins TRBV27 and TRBJ2-3. The CDR3 totals 14 residues. Germline values: CDR1 MNHEY, CDR2 SMNVEV (reference sequence). CDR3 protein: CASSVFGVADTQYF.

This sequence joins TRBV28 and TRBJ2-1. CDR1 MDHEN and CDR2 SYDVKM come from the germline V gene. The CDR3 is made up of 17 amino acids. CDR3 sequence reads: CASSFDLSGSSYNEQFF.